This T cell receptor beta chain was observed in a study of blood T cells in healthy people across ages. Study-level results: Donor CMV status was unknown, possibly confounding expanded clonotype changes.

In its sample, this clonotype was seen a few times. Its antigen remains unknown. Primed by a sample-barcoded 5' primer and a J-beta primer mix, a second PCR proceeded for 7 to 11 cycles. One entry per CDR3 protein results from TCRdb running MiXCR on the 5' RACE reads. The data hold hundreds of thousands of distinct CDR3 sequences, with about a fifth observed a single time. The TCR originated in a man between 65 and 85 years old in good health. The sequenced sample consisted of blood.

The CDR3 bases are TGTGCCAGCAGCAAAGAGGGACTTCAGGAGACCCAGTACTTT. This gives the protein CASSKEGLQETQYF. The J gene is TRBJ2-3, the V gene TRBV21-1; the table assigns TRBD2, which was not confirmed against the DNA. TRBV21-1 is labeled a pseudogene. CDR3 length: 14 amino acids.